This passage covers 13 T cell receptor beta chains from one sample sequenced in a study of T cell repertoires in cytomegalovirus infection. A single record per CDR3 protein comes from TCRdb applying MiXCR to the reads. The table shows fewer than 1,000,000 distinct CDR3 sequences, with roughly 30% occurring only once. No antigen has been assigned to these receptors. This sample comprised cultured CD8+ T cells from PBMCs, obtained from culture after CMV antigen stimulation. All receptors come from a human donor in good health (CMV status not recorded). Some clones in this sample may be carry-over from other donors' samples.

This clonotype has just a few counts. The chain links TRBV7-9 to TRBJ2-1; a weak D match, TRBD2 (5 bases). The CDR3 sequence is 15 residues long. Trimming removed 4 bases at V and 3 bases at J, with 13 bases between. CDR1 is SEHNR, CDR2 FQNEAQ, per germline (reference sequence). Written as DNA, the CDR3 is TGTGCCAGCAGCTCCCTAGCAAAGATCTACAATGAGCAGTTCTTC. Its protein is CASSSLAKIYNEQFF.

The chain combines TRBV13 with TRBJ2-7; D not resolved. Deletions cut 5 bases from V and 3 bases from J, with 11 bases between. The germline V gene has CDR1 PRHDT and CDR2 FYEKMQ (reference sequence). This CDR3 comprises 13 residues. In DNA, the CDR3 is TGTGCCAGCAGCATTGGCCTTAACTACGAGCAGTACTTC. This codes for CASSIGLNYEQYF.

The gene calls are TRBV11-1 and TRBJ2-2, with 9 bases identical to TRBD2. Germline CDR1 reads SGHAT; CDR2 reads FQDESV (reference sequence). The V and J ends lost 6 bases and 3 bases, in that order; junction bases with no gene match: 5. The CDR3 has 15 amino acids. The CDR3 sequence is CASRETSGDTGELFF. The CDR3 DNA sequence: TGTGCCAGCAGGGAGACTAGCGGAGACACCGGGGAGCTGTTTTTT. The whole variable domain, remainder taken from reference TRBV11-1 and TRBJ2-2, is EAEVAQSPRYKITEKSQAVAFWCDPISGHATLYWYRQILGQGPELLVQFQDESVVDDSQLPKDRFSAERLKGVDSTLKIQPAELGDSAMYLCASRETSGDTGELFFGEGSRLTVL.

This clonotype was observed a handful of times. The chain employs TRBV11-3 and TRBJ2-1; 7 bases align to TRBD2. The CDR3 is made up of 15 amino acids. With 5 bases clipped from V and 8 bases from J, the junction kept 12 bases outside the gene matches. Germline V CDR1 and CDR2: SGHNT, YENEEA. The CDR3 protein is CASSATSRGGDEQFF. The CDR3, as DNA: TGTGCCAGCAGCGCTACTTCGCGGGGAGGGGATGAGCAGTTCTTC. The whole variable domain, remainder taken from reference TRBV11-3 and TRBJ2-1, is EAGVVQSPRYKIIEKKQPVAFWCNPISGHNTLYWYLQNLGQGPELLIRYENEEAVDDSQLPKDRFSAERLKGVDSTLKIQPAELGDSAVYLCASSATSRGGDEQFFGPGTRLTVL.

There are many counts of this clonotype. V usage is TRBV7-8 and J usage is TRBJ2-2; D is uncertain. The V end lost 2 bases, the J end lost 5 bases, and 12 bases lay between the germline ends. Germline assignment: CDR1 SGHVS and CDR2 FQNEAQ. This CDR3 comprises 15 residues. The CDR3, as DNA: TGTGCCAGCAGCTTAATTAGGGAAAGGACCGGGGAGCTGTTTTTT. The encoded protein is CASSLIRERTGELFF.

This clonotype was counted ten times or more. The gene calls are TRBV7-6 and TRBJ2-3, with TRBD1 identical over 8 bases. CDR1 and CDR2 (germline): SGHVS, FNYEAQ. Unmatched junction bases numbered 5, after V lost 5 bases and J lost 1 base. The length of the CDR3 is 15 residues. CDR3 in DNA: TGTGCCAGCAGCATGACAGGGGCGGGCACAGATACGCAGTATTTT. Its protein product is CASSMTGAGTDTQYF.

This clonotype turned up a few times. This sequence joins TRBV19 and TRBJ1-1; no firm D call. Germline V gene lookup returns CDR1 LNHDA and CDR2 SQIVND (reference sequence). V was cut by 10 bases and J by 1 base, with 13 bases left in between. The CDR3 has 13 amino acids. The chain's CDR3 is CATSFTENTEAFF. DNA of the CDR3: TGTGCCACCTCCTTCACTGAGAACACTGAAGCTTTCTTT.

This clonotype was seen more than once but under ten times. This chain connects TRBV27 to TRBJ2-2, with 7 bases identical to TRBD1. Germline V gene sequence: CDR1 MNHEY, CDR2 SMNVEV (reference sequence). V shed 0 bases, J shed 8 bases, and the junction held 3 bases outside the gene matches. This CDR3 region has 14 residues. DNA for the CDR3: TGTGCCAGCAGTTTATCGAAGGGGGCAGGGGAGCTGTTTTTT. Its protein product is CASSLSKGAGELFF.

With respect to this clonotype: This CDR3 fails to terminate in the conserved phenylalanine or tryptophan, so it likely reflects a read error. This chain connects TRBV4-1 to TRBJ2-1, with D possibly TRBD2 on 5 matching bases. Trimming removed 1 base from V and 12 bases from J, with 19 bases in between. The CDR3 contains 15 residues. Germline V gene lookup returns CDR1 MGHRA and CDR2 YSYEKL. In nucleotides, the CDR3 is TGCGCCAGCAGCCAAGGCCGGGGTAGCGAACGTCGGCAGTTCTCC. Encoded protein: CASSQGRGSERRQFS.

This chain connects TRBV9 to TRBJ2-7; 9 bases are shared with TRBD2. V lost 1 base to trimming and J lost 2 bases; unmatched junction nucleotides: 10. CDR3 length: 17 residues. Germline lookup yields CDR1 SGDLS and CDR2 YYNGEE. The CDR3 region is CASSVNDGLAGPYEQYF. DNA for the CDR3: TGTGCCAGCAGCGTAAATGATGGGCTAGCGGGGCCCTACGAGCAGTACTTC.

The rearrangement uses TRBV5-4 and TRBJ1-2, with TRBD1 matching over 7 bases. The CDR3 extends over 14 amino acids. Germline-derived CDR1 and CDR2 are SGHNT and YYREEE (reference sequence). Trimming cost V 0 bases and J 7 bases; bases outside gene matches: 6. The DNA of the CDR3 is TGTGCCAGCAGCTTGGGGGACAGACCTGCTGGCTACACCTTC. It encodes CASSLGDRPAGYTF. The full variable domain, with the rest looked up from reference TRBV5-4 and TRBJ1-2, is ETGVTQSPTHLIKTRGQQVTLRCSSQSGHNTVSWYQQALGQGPQFIFQYYREEENGRGNFPPRFSGLQFPNYSSELNVNALELDDSALYLCASSLGDRPAGYTFGSGTRLTVV.

The chain links TRBV28 to TRBJ2-2; possibly TRBD1 for D (5 bases). The CDR3 is made up of 13 amino acids. Trimming took 3 bases from V and 8 from J, leaving 10 bases between them. Per germline, CDR1 MDHEN and CDR2 SYDVKM. The CDR3 DNA is TGTGCCAGCAGTTTCGCAGGGTCTGGGGAGCTGTTTTTT. Translated: CASSFAGSGELFF.

This chain links TRBV27 with TRBJ2-7; 10 positions agree with TRBD1. Germline lookup yields CDR1 MNHEY and CDR2 SMNVEV (reference sequence). J gave up 3 bases and V 10 bases, and 3 bases lay outside the gene matches. This CDR3 region has 12 residues. CDR3 residues: CATRDRGYEQYV. CDR3 bases: TGTGCCACTAGGGACAGGGGCTACGAGCAGTACGTC.